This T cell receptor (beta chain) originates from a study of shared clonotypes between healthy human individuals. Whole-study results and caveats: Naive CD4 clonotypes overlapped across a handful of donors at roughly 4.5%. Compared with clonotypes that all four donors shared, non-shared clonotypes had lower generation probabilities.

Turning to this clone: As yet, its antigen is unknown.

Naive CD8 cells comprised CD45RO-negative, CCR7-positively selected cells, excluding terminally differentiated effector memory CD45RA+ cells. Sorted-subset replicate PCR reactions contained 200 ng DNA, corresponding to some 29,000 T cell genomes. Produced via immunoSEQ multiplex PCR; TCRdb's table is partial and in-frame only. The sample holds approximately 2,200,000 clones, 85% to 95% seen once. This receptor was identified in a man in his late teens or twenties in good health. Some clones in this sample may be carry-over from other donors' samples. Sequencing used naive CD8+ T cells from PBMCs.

The DNA of the CDR3 is TGTGCCACCAGCAGAGGCATGCACCCCCAAGAGACCCAGTACTTC. Translation gives CATSRGMHPQETQYF. The V and J genes are TRBV15 and TRBJ2-5, with D hard to call. The germline V gene has CDR1 LNHNV and CDR2 YYDKDF (reference sequence). With 1 base removed from V and 1 base from J, the gap between germline ends came to 10 bases. This CDR3 is built from 15 residues.